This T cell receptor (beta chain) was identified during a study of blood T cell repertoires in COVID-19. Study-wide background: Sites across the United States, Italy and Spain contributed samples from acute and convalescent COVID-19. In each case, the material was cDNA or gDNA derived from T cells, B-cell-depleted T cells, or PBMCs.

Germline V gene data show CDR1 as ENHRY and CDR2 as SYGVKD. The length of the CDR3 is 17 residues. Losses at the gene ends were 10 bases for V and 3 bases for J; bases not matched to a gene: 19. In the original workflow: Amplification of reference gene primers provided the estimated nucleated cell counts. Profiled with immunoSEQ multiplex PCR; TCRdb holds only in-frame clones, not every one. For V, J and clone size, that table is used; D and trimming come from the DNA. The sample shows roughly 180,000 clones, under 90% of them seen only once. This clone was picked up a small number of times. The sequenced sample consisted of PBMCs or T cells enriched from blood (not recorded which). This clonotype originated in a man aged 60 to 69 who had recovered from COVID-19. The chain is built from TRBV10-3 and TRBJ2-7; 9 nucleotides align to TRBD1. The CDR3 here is CATIGPDRGSYGYEQYF. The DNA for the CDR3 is TGTGCCACAATCGGCCCGGACAGGGGTTCGTATGGCTACGAGCAGTACTTC.